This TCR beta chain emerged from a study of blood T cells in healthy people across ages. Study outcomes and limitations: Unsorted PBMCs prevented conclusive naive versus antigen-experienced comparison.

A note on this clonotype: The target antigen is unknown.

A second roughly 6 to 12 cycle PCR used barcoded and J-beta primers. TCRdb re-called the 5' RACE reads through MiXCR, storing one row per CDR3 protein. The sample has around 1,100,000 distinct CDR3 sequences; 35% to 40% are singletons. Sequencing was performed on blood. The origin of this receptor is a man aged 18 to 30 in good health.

The CDR3 protein is CASSLVLGEVEFF. Written as DNA, the CDR3 is TGCGCCAGCAGCTTGGTTTTGGGGGAGGTCGAGTTCTTC. This chain links TRBV5-1 with TRBJ2-1, with TRBD2 as a possible D gene (6 bases). The CDR3 consists of 13 residues. Trimming stripped 0 bases from V and 14 bases from J, with 15 bases between. CDR1 is SGHRS, CDR2 YFSETQ, per germline.